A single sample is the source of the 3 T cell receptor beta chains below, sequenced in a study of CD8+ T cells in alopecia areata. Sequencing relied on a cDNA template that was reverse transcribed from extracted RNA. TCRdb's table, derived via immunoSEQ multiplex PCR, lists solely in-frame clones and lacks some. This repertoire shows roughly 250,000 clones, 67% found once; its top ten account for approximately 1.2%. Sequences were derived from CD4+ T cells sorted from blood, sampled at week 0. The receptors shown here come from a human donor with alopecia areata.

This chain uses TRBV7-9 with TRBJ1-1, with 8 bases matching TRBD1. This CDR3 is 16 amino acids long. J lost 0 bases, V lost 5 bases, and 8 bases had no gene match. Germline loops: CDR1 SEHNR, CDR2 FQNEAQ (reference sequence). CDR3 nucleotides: TGTGCCAGCAGCGAGGGGACAGGCGGTATGAACACTGAAGCTTTCTTT. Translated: CASSEGTGGMNTEAFF.

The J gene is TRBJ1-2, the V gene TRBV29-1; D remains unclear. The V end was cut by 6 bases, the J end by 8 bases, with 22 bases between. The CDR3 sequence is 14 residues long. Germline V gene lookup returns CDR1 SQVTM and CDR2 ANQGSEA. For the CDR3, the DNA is TGCAGCGTCCGGCCCCTCGGCGGCTCTCTCGGCTACACCTTC. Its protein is CSVRPLGGSLGYTF.

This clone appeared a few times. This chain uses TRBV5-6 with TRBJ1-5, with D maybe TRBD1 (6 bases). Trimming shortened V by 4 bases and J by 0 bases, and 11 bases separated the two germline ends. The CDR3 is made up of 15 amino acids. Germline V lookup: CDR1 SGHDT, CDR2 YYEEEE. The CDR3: CASSQWTVSNQPQHF. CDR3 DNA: TGTGCCAGCAGCCAGTGGACAGTTAGCAATCAGCCCCAGCATTTT. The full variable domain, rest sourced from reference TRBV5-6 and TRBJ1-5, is DAGVTQSPTHLIKTRGQQVTLRCSPKSGHDTVSWYQQALGQGPQFIFQYYEEEERQRGNFPDRFSGHQFPNYSSELNVNALLLGDSALYLCASSQWTVSNQPQHFGDGTRLSIL.